Listed here are 10 T cell receptor beta chains from one sample, sequenced in a study of T-cell reconstitution after alpha-beta-depleted transplantation in children. Unique molecular identifiers were incorporated into the prepared TCRbeta library. TCRdb reprocessed the PCR reads with MiXCR, giving one entry per CDR3 protein. The sample has approximately 520,000 distinct CDR3 sequences; roughly an eighth are singletons. The sequenced sample was PBMCs, mostly from graft donor cells, obtained 180 days after TCRalphabeta/CD19-depleted stem cell transplant. These receptors came from a female patient between 2 and 15 years old who had a stem cell transplant for aplastic anemia, so the T cells may come from the graft donor.

The chain couples TRBV6-1 to TRBJ2-7; 8 positions match TRBD1. The CDR3 runs to 13 residues. The V gene's germline CDR1 is MNHNS and CDR2 SASEGT. J gave up 5 bases and V 5 bases, and 5 bases lay outside the gene matches. This CDR3 is CASSLTGADEQYF. The CDR3 region has the DNA TGTGCCAGCAGTCTGACAGGGGCGGACGAGCAGTACTTC.

The rearrangement uses TRBV5-5 and TRBJ2-2; D remains ambiguous. CDR1 and CDR2 (germline): SGHKS, YYEKEE (reference sequence). V was cut by 4 bases and J by 0 bases, with 19 bases left in between. The CDR3 contains 18 residues. The DNA for the CDR3 is TGTGCCAGCAGCACACCTTTAGGTACAAGCGCGAACACCGGGGAGCTGTTTTTT. Translated: CASSTPLGTSANTGELFF.

The chain is built from TRBV4-3 and TRBJ2-4; weak D call: TRBD2 (5 bases). The CDR3 totals 15 residues. The ends were cut back, 0 bases at V and 0 bases at J, with 6 bases in the middle. Germline V lookup: CDR1 LGHNA, CDR2 YSLEER. The CDR3 nucleotides read TGCGCCAGCAGCCAAGACGGGGTAGCCAAAAACATTCAGTACTTC. Its protein is CASSQDGVAKNIQYF.

This clonotype was counted at least ten times. The rearrangement uses TRBV15 and TRBJ2-3; D call uncertain. The germline V gene encodes CDR1 LNHNV and CDR2 YYDKDF (reference sequence). The CDR3 is 12 residues long. Trimming took off 5 bases at V and 13 bases at J, with 16 bases between the two ends. The CDR3 loop is CATSGIRLPEYF. CDR3 nucleotides: TGTGCCACCAGCGGAATTAGACTCCCGGAGTATTTT.

The rearrangement uses TRBV3-1 and TRBJ2-2, with 9 bases aligning to TRBD1. V trimming: 6 bases; J trimming: 5 bases; junction bases outside the gene matches: 10. Germline lookup yields CDR1 LGHDT and CDR2 YNNKEL (reference sequence). The CDR3 covers 16 residues. The CDR3 region has the DNA TGTGCCAGCAGACCCCCGGGACAGGGTAGTACCGGGGAGCTGTTTTTT. Translation: CASRPPGQGSTGELFF.

Here the CDR3 reads CASSWGRKGNEQFF. DNA of the CDR3: TGTGCCAGCAGCTGGGGACGGAAGGGGAATGAGCAGTTCTTC. This chain links TRBV7-9 with TRBJ2-1; D may be TRBD1 or TRBD2 (5 bases each). Deletions cut 4 bases from V and 7 bases from J, with 14 bases between. The CDR3 contains 14 residues. Germline lookup yields CDR1 SEHNR and CDR2 FQNEAQ (reference sequence).

CDR3 amino acids: CASSFGGSSGRGYNEQFF. CDR3 DNA sequence: TGTGCCAGCAGCTTCGGGGGAAGTAGCGGCAGAGGCTACAATGAGCAGTTCTTC. The rearrangement joins TRBV7-2 to TRBJ2-1; possible D gene TRBD2, 6 bases. The CDR3 has 18 amino acids. Per germline, CDR1 SGHTA and CDR2 FQGNSA. The V end lost 3 bases, the J end lost 3 bases, and 21 bases lay between the germline ends.

This clonotype was observed at least ten times. The V call is TRBV5-5, the J call TRBJ2-5; 11 nucleotides match TRBD1. The germline CDR1 and CDR2 sequences are SGHKS and YYEKEE (reference sequence). After removal of 4 bases from V and 6 bases from J, the junction contained 11 bases not matched to a gene. The CDR3 contains 16 residues. CDR3 sequence reads: CASSQPGQGASKTQYF. The CDR3 nucleotides are TGTGCCAGCAGCCAACCCGGACAGGGGGCTTCGAAGACCCAGTACTTC.

The genes are TRBV3-1 and TRBJ1-4; possibly TRBD1 for D (6 bases). The V gene's germline CDR1 is LGHDT and CDR2 YNNKEL (reference sequence). V was pared by 1 base and J by 8 bases, with 14 bases between. This CDR3 contains 15 residues. This CDR3 reads CASSQGAGVGEKLFF. The DNA for the CDR3 is TGTGCCAGCAGCCAAGGGGCAGGGGTTGGAGAAAAACTGTTTTTT.

This clonotype appeared many times. The J gene is TRBJ2-5, the V gene TRBV28; a weak D match, TRBD2 (5 bases). V lost 5 bases, J lost 4 bases, and 14 bases lay in between. The CDR3 length is 14 residues. Germline V gene data show CDR1 as MDHEN and CDR2 as SYDVKM. The CDR3: CASSILRAGETQYF. The DNA of the CDR3 is TGTGCCAGCAGTATCCTGCGGGCCGGAGAGACCCAGTACTTC.